Presented here are 4 T cell receptor beta chains from one specimen sequenced in a study of regulatory T cells in long-lasting Graves disease (dated by TCRdb to the early 2020s). The protocol used for the library was multiplex PCR. Data came from an Illumina HiSeq 4000. CDR3 regions were amplified by Arm-PCR with iRepertoire HTBI primers to construct TCR beta libraries. Clones were called with MiXCR by TCRdb after fastp trimmed the public reads at Q25, and only in-frame beta chains were retained. CDR3 protein sequences are deduplicated, and each keeps its most common genes and DNA. This sample comprises around 500,000 distinct CDR3 sequences, more than 15% of them detected only once. The ten top clones hold around a quarter of the sample. The sample's time point, from its label and the paper: newly diagnosed GD, antithyroid drugs for less than 3 months. For both TCR sequencing and RNA sequencing, RNA was extracted from PBMCs using TRIzol.

These data are also associated with another study on T cells in Graves' hyperthyroidism and ophthalmopathy.

Sequenced material: peripheral blood mononuclear cells (PBMCs), taken at new diagnosis, from a patient treated with antithyroid drugs. The receptors were gathered from a woman aged 35-65 years with Graves disease. Donor details come from another sample of the same person, matched by shared clones.

Only a few counts were recorded for this clonotype. The rearrangement links TRBV19 to TRBJ1-1; D not resolved. The CDR3 covers 11 residues. Trimming removed 3 bases at V and 8 bases at J, with 7 bases between. From germline, CDR1 is LNHDA and CDR2 SQIVND (reference sequence). As DNA, the CDR3 is TGTGCCAGTAGTATGGTCGGGGAAGCTTTCTTT. It specifies CASSMVGEAFF.

There are many counts of this clonotype. The chain carries TRBV2 and TRBJ1-4, with 8 nucleotides matching TRBD1. The V gene's germline CDR1 is SNHLY and CDR2 FYNNEI. The CDR3 consists of 16 residues. Trimming removed 6 bases from V and 7 bases from J; junction bases left unmatched: 13. CDR3 region: CASSHRKTGEIEKLFF. The CDR3 region has the DNA TGTGCCAGCAGCCATCGGAAGACAGGGGAGATTGAAAAACTGTTTTTT.

The sample holds a few counts of this clonotype. This chain links TRBV6-2 or TRBV6-3 with TRBJ2-2, with D possibly matching TRBD1 (5 bases). CDR3 length equals 15 residues. Germline values: CDR1 MNHEY, CDR2 SVGEGT. Trimming shortened V by 11 bases and J by 6 bases, and 22 bases separated the two germline ends. This chain's CDR3 is CASGEAGHLAGELFF. DNA for the CDR3: TGTGCCTCCGGAGAGGCAGGACATCTCGCCGGGGAGCTGTTTTTT.

In its sample, this clonotype was seen a few times. This CDR3 reads CASSADWSSYNEQFF. DNA of the CDR3: TGTGCCAGCAGCGCTGACTGGAGCTCCTACAATGAGCAGTTCTTC. The chain carries TRBV9 and TRBJ2-1; D gene ambiguous. The length of the CDR3 is 15 residues. The V end was cut by 3 bases, the J end by 0 bases, with 10 bases between. In germline, CDR1 is SGDLS, CDR2 YYNGEE.